The rows below give T cell receptor beta chains drawn from one sample of a study of T-cell reconstitution after alpha-beta-depleted transplantation in children. TCRdb re-called the PCR reads through MiXCR, storing one row per CDR3 protein. This table holds tens of thousands of distinct CDR3 sequences, nearly 6.5% found once. The sample here was peripheral blood, taken 60 days after TCRalphabeta/CD19-depleted stem cell transplant. The receptors come from a child under three years old who had a stem cell transplant for acute myeloid leukemia, so the T cells may come from the graft donor. The CDR3 runs from the conserved cysteine through the conserved F or W. A D gene is named only where the DNA matches it firmly. Not every row has a clone size; where given, it reads once, few, many or a size class.

clone_size,cdr3_length,j_call,v_call,d_call,cdr3_nt,cdr3_aa
few,15,TRBJ2-3,TRBV4-1,NA,TGCGCCAGCAGCCAAACAACGCCTTTGGGAGATACGCAGTATTTT,CASSQTTPLGDTQYF
few,15,TRBJ2-7,TRBV7-2,TRBD2,TGTGCCAGCAGTATGGGACTAGCGGGTTTCTACGAGCAGTACTTC,CASSMGLAGFYEQYF
many,15,TRBJ2-7,TRBV5-1,TRBD2,TGCGCCAGCAGCTTGGAGTCCGGGGGGACCTACGAGCAGTACTTC,CASSLESGGTYEQYF
many,17,TRBJ2-3,TRBV15,TRBD1,TGTGCCACCAGCAGAGATTTGGACAGGGCTAGCACAGATACGCAGTATTTT,CATSRDLDRASTDTQYF
many,17,TRBJ1-2,TRBV5-1,NA,TGCGCCAGCAGCTTGATCTGGCGTCGGGGAACCAACTATGGCTACACCTTC,CASSLIWRRGTNYGYTF
NA,13,TRBJ2-1,TRBV6-2/TRBV6-3,TRBD2,TGTGCCTCAACGGCGGGAGATTTTTATGAGCAGTTCTTC,CASTAGDFYEQFF
many,15,TRBJ2-7,TRBV5-1,NA,TGCGCCAGCAGCTTGGAAGGCAGGGGATCCTACGAGCAGTACTTC,CASSLEGRGSYEQYF
many,17,TRBJ2-2,TRBV9,NA,TGTGCAAGCAGCGTACCCCCGAGCGTGCCCGACACCGGGGAGCTGTTTTTT,CASSVPPSVPDTGELFF
many,16,TRBJ2-7,TRBV24-1,TRBD1,TGTGCCACCAGTGCCGGGGACAGGGCGAAAACCTACGAGCAGTACTTC,CATSAGDRAKTYEQYF
many,13,TRBJ2-2,TRBV29-1,TRBD1,TGCAGCGTTGTCCGACAGGGCAGAGGGGAGCTGTTTTTT,CSVVRQGRGELFF
NA,15,TRBJ2-7,TRBV7-6,TRBD2,TGTGCCAGCAGCTTAGGTGGCGGGGGTAATTACGAGCAGTACTTC,CASSLGGGGNYEQYF
few,14,TRBJ2-7,TRBV7-9,NA,TGTGCCAGCAGCCCTCAGGGGAGGGCCTACGAGCAGTACTTC,CASSPQGRAYEQYF
many,13,TRBJ2-1,TRBV29-1,NA,TGCAGCGTTGAAGTGGGACGGTACAATGAGCAGTTCTTC,CSVEVGRYNEQFF
many,14,TRBJ1-1,TRBV5-1,NA,TGCGCCAGCAGCTTGGACACTTATAACACTGAAGCTTTCTTT,CASSLDTYNTEAFF
many,16,TRBJ1-1,TRBV7-8,NA,TGTGCCAGCAGCTTCACCAATTCAGGGAGAGGCACTGAAGCTTTCTTT,CASSFTNSGRGTEAFF
medium-sized,17,TRBJ1-1,TRBV30,NA,TGTGCCTGGAGTGTCTATATCGGGGGGGGAATGAACACTGAAGCTTTCTTT,CAWSVYIGGGMNTEAFF
many,17,TRBJ2-2,TRBV10-3,TRBD1,TGTGCCATCAGTGAGTCGGGACAGGGCGCGAACACCGGGGAGCTGTTTTTT,CAISESGQGANTGELFF
many,18,TRBJ2-3,TRBV7-8,TRBD2,TGTGCCAGCAGCTTAACCGCCCTAGCGGGGGGACGCACAGATACGCAGTATTTT,CASSLTALAGGRTDTQYF
many,14,TRBJ1-5,TRBV24-1,NA,TGTGCCACCAGTGAGGGTTATAGCAATCAGCCCCAGCATTTT,CATSEGYSNQPQHF
many,13,TRBJ2-5,TRBV12-3/TRBV12-4,NA,TGTGCCAGCAGTCGTAGCGGCCAAGAGACCCAGTACTTC,CASSRSGQETQYF
many,12,TRBJ1-2,TRBV9,NA,TGTGCCAGCAGCGTAGCTCGTAAAGGCTACACCTTC,CASSVARKGYTF
many,13,TRBJ2-4,TRBV20-1,TRBD1,TGCAGTGCTAGCGGGACAGGGGGTTACATTCAGTACTTC,CSASGTGGYIQYF
many,15,TRBJ2-3,TRBV4-1,TRBD2,TGCGCCAGCAGCCCCCGGACTAGCAGTTCAGATACGCAGTATTTT,CASSPRTSSSDTQYF
many,14,TRBJ2-7,TRBV3-1,NA,TGTGCCAGCAGCCAAGCCCAGCGGACCTACGAGCAGTACTTC,CASSQAQRTYEQYF
many,15,TRBJ2-1,TRBV12-3/TRBV12-4,TRBD2,TGTGCCAGCAACCAAGCGGGGGCGCGGTACAATGAGCAGTTCTTC,CASNQAGARYNEQFF
many,13,TRBJ2-3,TRBV29-1,NA,TGCAGGGCCGGCCGGGACTCCGGTGATACGCAGTATTTT,CRAGRDSGDTQYF
many,15,TRBJ2-7,TRBV6-5,TRBD1,TGTGCCAGCAGTTACCAAACAGGGGGCGAATACGAGCAGTACTTC,CASSYQTGGEYEQYF
many,14,TRBJ1-5,TRBV7-9,TRBD1,TGTGCCAGCAGGGGACAGGGTCGGAATCAGCCCCAGCATTTT,CASRGQGRNQPQHF
many,14,TRBJ2-2,TRBV11-2,NA,TGTGCCAGCAGCTTCAAAAGATCCACCGGGGAGCTGTTTTTT,CASSFKRSTGELFF
few,14,TRBJ2-5,TRBV6-2/TRBV6-3,NA,TGTGCCAGCAGTTACACAAGGTACCAAGAGACCCAGTACTTC,CASSYTRYQETQYF
many,15,TRBJ2-5,TRBV4-1,NA,TGCGCCAGCAGCCAAACCCTAAGGGGGCAAGAGACCCAGTACTTC,CASSQTLRGQETQYF
many,14,TRBJ2-7,TRBV9,NA,TGTGCCAGCAGCGTGGGGATAGGGCGTTACGAGCAGTACTTC,CASSVGIGRYEQYF
NA,15,TRBJ2-4,TRBV9,TRBD2,TGTGCCAGCAGCGTAGGGGCGGGAGGGCGGAACATTCAGTACTTC,CASSVGAGGRNIQYF
many,13,TRBJ2-2,TRBV29-1,NA,TGCAGCGCCGGACGATCGGGGGCCGGGGAGCTGTTTTTT,CSAGRSGAGELFF
many,15,TRBJ1-5,TRBV24-1,TRBD1,TGTGCCACCAGTGATTCTGGACAGGCTCATCAGCCCCAGCATTTT,CATSDSGQAHQPQHF
many,15,TRBJ2-5,TRBV9,TRBD2,TGTGCCAGCAGCCCAAAGGGAGGGCCCCAAGAGACCCAGTACTTC,CASSPKGGPQETQYF
NA,15,TRBJ2-5,TRBV7-6,NA,TGTGCCAGCAGCTTATGGGGGGGACAGGCAGAGACCCAGTACTTC,CASSLWGGQAETQYF
NA,15,TRBJ1-6,TRBV4-2,NA,TGTGCCAGCAGCCAAGATGTGGCGAGTAATTCACCCCTCCACTTT,CASSQDVASNSPLHF
many,14,TRBJ2-7,TRBV5-5,NA,TGTGCCAGCAGCGTGGACGGTGTTCCCTACGAGCAGTACTTC,CASSVDGVPYEQYF
many,12,TRBJ1-1,TRBV10-3,NA,TGTGCCATCAGTGAGTTGGACGACGAAGCTTTCTTT,CAISELDDEAFF
medium-sized,14,TRBJ2-4,TRBV4-3,NA,TGCGCCAGCAGCCATGTTCAAGGGCATGGCATTCAGTACTTC,CASSHVQGHGIQYF
NA,15,TRBJ2-7,TRBV30,NA,TGTGCCTGGGGGCCCCGGACGTTTAGCTCCTACGAGCAGTACTTC,CAWGPRTFSSYEQYF
few,14,TRBJ2-2,TRBV7-9,NA,TGTGCCAGCAGCTTCGCGGGGGCGAACGGGGAGCTGTTTTTT,CASSFAGANGELFF
many,15,TRBJ2-7,TRBV4-3,TRBD1,TGCGCCAGCAGCCAAAGGACAGGGAGATTCGACGAGCAGTACTTC,CASSQRTGRFDEQYF
few,13,TRBJ2-4,TRBV20-1,NA,TGCAGTGCTAGTGGACTAGCCAAAAACATTCAGTACTTC,CSASGLAKNIQYF
many,14,TRBJ1-1,TRBV7-2,NA,TGTGCCAGCAGCTTGGATTTAACGGACCCAGAAGCTTTCTTT,CASSLDLTDPEAFF
many,15,TRBJ2-7,TRBV7-7,TRBD2,TGTGCTAGCAGCTTGACTAGCGGTAGCTCCTACGAGCAGTACTTC,CASSLTSGSSYEQYF
many,16,TRBJ2-1,TRBV6-5,TRBD2,TGTGCCAGCAGCGCTAGCGGGTTTAGCTCCTACAATGAGCAGTTCTTC,CASSASGFSSYNEQFF
many,16,TRBJ2-1,TRBV15,TRBD2,TGTGCCACCAGCAGAGATAAGCGGGACCATTACAATGAGCAGTTCTTC,CATSRDKRDHYNEQFF
many,14,TRBJ2-7,TRBV5-6,NA,TGTGCCAGCAGCTTCGGGTCAACCCCCTACGAGCAGTACTTC,CASSFGSTPYEQYF
NA,16,TRBJ2-7,TRBV6-2/TRBV6-3,NA,TGTGCCAGCAGTTACTCCGCGTATCCCTCCTCCTACGAGCAGTACTTC,CASSYSAYPSSYEQYF
many,15,TRBJ1-2,TRBV6-2/TRBV6-3,NA,TGTGCCAGCAGCTCCGGGACCCCTCCCAACTATGGCTACACCTTC,CASSSGTPPNYGYTF
many,15,TRBJ1-5,TRBV12-3/TRBV12-4,NA,TGTGCCAGCAGTGCGACACTTTCGGGCAATCAGCCCCAGCATTTT,CASSATLSGNQPQHF
NA,14,TRBJ2-3,TRBV29-1,NA,TGCAGCGTCGGGGACATCCCTTTCACAGATACGCAGTATTTT,CSVGDIPFTDTQYF
few,15,TRBJ2-7,TRBV20-1,NA,TGCTGTGCTAGAAGGCTCGCCTGGAGCTCCTACGAGCAGTACTTC,CCARRLAWSSYEQYF
many,14,TRBJ1-6,TRBV4-3,NA,TGCGCCAGCAGCCAAGAGGTCTGGTCGTCACCCCTCCACTTT,CASSQEVWSSPLHF
many,15,TRBJ1-3,TRBV7-9,NA,TGTGCCAGCAGCTTAGAAGGCCCTTGGAGAAACACCATATATTTT,CASSLEGPWRNTIYF
many,15,TRBJ2-3,TRBV28,TRBD1,TGTGCCAGCAGTTTAACAGGGGTGGCCACAGATACGCAGTATTTT,CASSLTGVATDTQYF